The present entry profiles one T cell receptor (beta chain) with its context. The data are from a study of blood T cell repertoires in COVID-19. As for the study in general: There were acute and convalescent COVID-19 samples, and they came from the United States, Italy and Spain. Nucleic acid was either cDNA or gDNA, and it came from T cells, B-cell-depleted T cells, or PBMCs.

The CDR3 extends over 19 amino acids. Per the germline V gene, CDR1 is MGHRA and CDR2 is YSYEKL. With V trimmed by 1 base and J by 5 bases, 13 bases remained unmatched. As originally analysed: Reference gene primer amplification yielded estimated nucleated cell counts. The assay was immunoSEQ multiplex PCR, and TCRdb's table has in-frame clones only and misses some. D and trimming were read from the DNA, whereas the V and J calls and clone size are those reported in that table. The sample yields approximately 130,000 clones, around 86% seen once. The sample comprised peripheral blood. This clonotype was sampled from a woman aged 45 to 65 who had recovered from COVID-19. V and J are TRBV4-1 and TRBJ2-2; 10 nucleotides align to TRBD1. CDR3 DNA: TGCGCCAGCAGCCAAGCTACCTACGGGGGGACAGGGGAAACCGGGGAGCTGTTTTTT. This encodes CASSQATYGGTGETGELFF.